This TCR beta chain came from a study of PD-1 blockade in classical Hodgkin lymphoma. Study-level findings and limits: When set against healthy donors, newly diagnosed patients were reported to show lower baseline TCR diversity.

The CDR3 contains 12 residues. Trimming cost V 5 bases and J 4 bases, with 9 bases left between them. Germline CDR1 reads ENHRY; CDR2 reads SYGVKD. TCRdb's table, derived via immunoSEQ multiplex PCR, lists solely in-frame clones and lacks some. Here the sample spans 50,000 or so clones, just under 75% being singletons. Note on this clone: Its antigen is unknown.

All patients experienced relapse after autologous stem cell transplantation, and brentuximab vedotin exposure was variable. This receptor was identified in a human donor with classical Hodgkin lymphoma. The chain has TRBV10-3 and TRBJ2-7; a possible D gene is TRBD2 (5 bases). Sequences were derived from peripheral blood mononuclear cells (PBMCs), sampled before the second cycle of nivolumab. CDR3 region: CAISRERYEQYF. The CDR3 coding sequence is TGTGCCATCAGTCGTGAGCGGTACGAGCAGTACTTC.